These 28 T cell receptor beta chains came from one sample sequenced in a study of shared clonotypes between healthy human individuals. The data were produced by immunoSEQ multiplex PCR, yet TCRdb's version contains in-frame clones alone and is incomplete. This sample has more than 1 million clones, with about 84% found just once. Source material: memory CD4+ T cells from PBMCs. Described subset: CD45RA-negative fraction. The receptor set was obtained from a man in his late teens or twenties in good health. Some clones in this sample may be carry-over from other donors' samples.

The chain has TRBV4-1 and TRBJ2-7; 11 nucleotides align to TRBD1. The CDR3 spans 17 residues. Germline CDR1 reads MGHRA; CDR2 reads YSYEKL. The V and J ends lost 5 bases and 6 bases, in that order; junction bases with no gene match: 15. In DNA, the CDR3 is TGCGCCAGCAGCTTAGGGAGGGGCCGGGACAGGGGGAGCGAGCAGTACTTC. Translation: CASSLGRGRDRGSEQYF.

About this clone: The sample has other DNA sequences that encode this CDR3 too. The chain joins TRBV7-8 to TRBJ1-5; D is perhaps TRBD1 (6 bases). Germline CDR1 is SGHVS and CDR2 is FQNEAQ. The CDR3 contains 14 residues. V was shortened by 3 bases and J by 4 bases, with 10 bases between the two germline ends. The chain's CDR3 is CASSLRTANQPQHF. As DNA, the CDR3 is TGTGCCAGCAGCTTGCGGACAGCTAATCAGCCCCAGCATTTT.

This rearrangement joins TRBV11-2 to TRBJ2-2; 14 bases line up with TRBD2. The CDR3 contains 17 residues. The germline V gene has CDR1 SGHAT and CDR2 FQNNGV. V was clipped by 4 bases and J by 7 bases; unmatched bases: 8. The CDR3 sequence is CASSSPGLAGAGGELFF. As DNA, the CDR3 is TGTGCCAGCAGCTCCCCGGGACTAGCGGGAGCGGGCGGGGAGCTGTTTTTT.

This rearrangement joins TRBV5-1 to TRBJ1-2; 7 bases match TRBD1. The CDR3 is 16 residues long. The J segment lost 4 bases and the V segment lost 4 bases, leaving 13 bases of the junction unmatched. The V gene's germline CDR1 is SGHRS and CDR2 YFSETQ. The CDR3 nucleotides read TGCGCCAGCAGCCCCGAAACAGGGGTGAGAGGCTATGGCTACACCTTC. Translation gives CASSPETGVRGYGYTF. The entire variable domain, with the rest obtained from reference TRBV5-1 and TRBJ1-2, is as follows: KAGVTQTPRYLIKTRGQQVTLSCSPISGHRSVSWYQQTPGQGLQFLFEYFSETQRNKGNFPGRFSGRQFSNSRSEMNVSTLELGDSALYLCASSPETGVRGYGYTFGSGTRLTVV.

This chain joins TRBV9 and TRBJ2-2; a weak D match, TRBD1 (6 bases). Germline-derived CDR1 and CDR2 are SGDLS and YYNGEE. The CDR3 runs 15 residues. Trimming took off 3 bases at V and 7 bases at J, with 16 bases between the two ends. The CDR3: CASSADRKGVGELFF. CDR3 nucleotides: TGTGCCAGCAGCGCCGACCGAAAGGGGGTCGGGGAGCTGTTTTTT.

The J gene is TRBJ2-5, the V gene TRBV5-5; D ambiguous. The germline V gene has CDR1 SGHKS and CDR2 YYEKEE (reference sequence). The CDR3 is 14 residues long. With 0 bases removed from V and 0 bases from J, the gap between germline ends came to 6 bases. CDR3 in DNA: TGTGCCAGCAGCTTGGCTGTGTACCAAGAGACCCAGTACTTC. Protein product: CASSLAVYQETQYF.

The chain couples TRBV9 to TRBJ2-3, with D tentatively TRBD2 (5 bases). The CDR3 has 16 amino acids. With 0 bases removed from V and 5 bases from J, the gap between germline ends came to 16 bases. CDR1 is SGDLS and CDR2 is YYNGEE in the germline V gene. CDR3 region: CASSVGLAPFGDTQYF. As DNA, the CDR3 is TGTGCCAGCAGCGTAGGGCTAGCCCCCTTCGGAGATACGCAGTATTTT.

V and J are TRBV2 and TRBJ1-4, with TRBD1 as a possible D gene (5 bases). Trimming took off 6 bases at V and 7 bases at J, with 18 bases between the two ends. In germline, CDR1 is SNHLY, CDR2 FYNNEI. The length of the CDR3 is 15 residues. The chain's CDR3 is CASSEKTMGGEKLFF. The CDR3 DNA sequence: TGTGCCAGCAGCGAGAAAACTATGGGGGGTGAAAAACTGTTTTTT.

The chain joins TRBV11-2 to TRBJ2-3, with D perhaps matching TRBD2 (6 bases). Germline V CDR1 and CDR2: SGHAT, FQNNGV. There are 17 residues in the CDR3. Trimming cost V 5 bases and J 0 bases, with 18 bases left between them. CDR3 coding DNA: TGTGCCAGCAGCCTGCCGCCAAGCGGGTCAAGCACAGATACGCAGTATTTT. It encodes CASSLPPSGSSTDTQYF.

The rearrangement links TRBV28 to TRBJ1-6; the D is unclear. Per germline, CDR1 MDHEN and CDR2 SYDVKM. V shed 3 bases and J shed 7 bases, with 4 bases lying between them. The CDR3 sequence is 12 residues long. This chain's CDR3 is CASSLNNSPLHF. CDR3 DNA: TGTGCCAGCAGTTTGAACAATTCACCCCTCCACTTT.

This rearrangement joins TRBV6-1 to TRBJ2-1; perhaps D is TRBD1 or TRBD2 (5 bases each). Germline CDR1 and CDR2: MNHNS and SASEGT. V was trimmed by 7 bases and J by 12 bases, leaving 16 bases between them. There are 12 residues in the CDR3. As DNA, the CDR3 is TGTGCCAGCAAAAGGGAGTTGAGGGGGCAGTTCTTC. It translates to CASKRELRGQFF.

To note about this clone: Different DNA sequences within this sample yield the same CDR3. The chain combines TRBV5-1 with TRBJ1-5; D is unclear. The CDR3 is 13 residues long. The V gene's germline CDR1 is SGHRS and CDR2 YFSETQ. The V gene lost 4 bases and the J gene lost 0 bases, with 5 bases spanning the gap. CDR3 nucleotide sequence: TGCGCCAGCAGCCTAGCTAGCAATCAGCCCCAGCATTTT. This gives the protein CASSLASNQPQHF.

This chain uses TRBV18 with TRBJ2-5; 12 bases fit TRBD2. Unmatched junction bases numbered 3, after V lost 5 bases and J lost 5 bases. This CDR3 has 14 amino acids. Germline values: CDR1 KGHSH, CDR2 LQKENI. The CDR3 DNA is TGTGCCAGCTCAACCGGGACTAGCGGGGAGACCCAGTACTTC. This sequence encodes CASSTGTSGETQYF. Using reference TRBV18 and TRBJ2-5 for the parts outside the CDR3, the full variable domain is NAGVMQNPRHLVRRRGQEARLRCSPMKGHSHVYWYRQLPEEGLKFMVYLQKENIIDESGMPKERFSAEFPKEGPSILRIQQVVRGDSAAYFCASSTGTSGETQYFGPGTRLLVL.

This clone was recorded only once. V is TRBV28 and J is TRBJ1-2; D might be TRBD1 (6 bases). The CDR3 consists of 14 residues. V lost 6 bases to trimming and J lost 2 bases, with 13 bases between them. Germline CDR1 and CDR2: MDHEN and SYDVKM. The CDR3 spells CASRIPQGNYGYTF. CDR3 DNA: TGTGCCAGCAGAATACCACAGGGAAACTATGGCTACACCTTC.

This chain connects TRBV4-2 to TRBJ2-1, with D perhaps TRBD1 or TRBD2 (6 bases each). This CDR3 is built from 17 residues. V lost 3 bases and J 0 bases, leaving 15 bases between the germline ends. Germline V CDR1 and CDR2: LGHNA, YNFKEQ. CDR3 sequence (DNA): TGTGCCAGCAGCCAGAGGACAGCGACTAGCTCCTACAATGAGCAGTTCTTC. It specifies CASSQRTATSSYNEQFF.

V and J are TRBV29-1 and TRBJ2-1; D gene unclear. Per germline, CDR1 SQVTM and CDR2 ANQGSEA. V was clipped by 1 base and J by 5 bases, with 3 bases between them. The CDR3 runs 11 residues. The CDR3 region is CSVEVNNEQFF. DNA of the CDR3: TGCAGCGTTGAAGTTAACAATGAGCAGTTCTTC.

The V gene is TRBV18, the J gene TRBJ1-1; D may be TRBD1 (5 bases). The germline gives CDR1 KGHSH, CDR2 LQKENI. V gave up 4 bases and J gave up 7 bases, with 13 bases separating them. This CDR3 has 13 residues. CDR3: CASSRGNEGEAFF. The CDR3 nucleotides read TGTGCCAGCTCACGGGGGAACGAGGGTGAAGCTTTCTTT.

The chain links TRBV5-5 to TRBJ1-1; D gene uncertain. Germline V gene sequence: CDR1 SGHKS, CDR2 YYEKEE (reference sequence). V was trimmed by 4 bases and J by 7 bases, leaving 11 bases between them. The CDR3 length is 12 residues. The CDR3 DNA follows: TGTGCCAGCAGCCTACGATCTGGTGAAGCTTTCTTT. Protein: CASSLRSGEAFF. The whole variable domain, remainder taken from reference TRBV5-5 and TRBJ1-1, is DAGVTQSPTHLIKTRGQQVTLRCSPISGHKSVSWYQQVLGQGPQFIFQYYEKEERGRGNFPDRFSARQFPNYSSELNVNALLLGDSALYLCASSLRSGEAFFGQGTRLTVV.

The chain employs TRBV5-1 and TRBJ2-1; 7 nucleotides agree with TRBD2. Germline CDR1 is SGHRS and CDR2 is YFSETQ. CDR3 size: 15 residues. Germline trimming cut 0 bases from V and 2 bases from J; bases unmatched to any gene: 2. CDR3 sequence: CASSLEAGAYNEQFF. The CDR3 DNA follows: TGCGCCAGCAGCTTGGAGGCGGGGGCCTACAATGAGCAGTTCTTC.

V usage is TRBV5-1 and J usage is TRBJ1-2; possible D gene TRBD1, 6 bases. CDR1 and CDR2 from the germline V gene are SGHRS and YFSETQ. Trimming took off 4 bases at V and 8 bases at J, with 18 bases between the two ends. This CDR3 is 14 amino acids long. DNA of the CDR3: TGCGCCAGCAGCATAACTACAGGGACCTCGGGCTACACCTTC. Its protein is CASSITTGTSGYTF.

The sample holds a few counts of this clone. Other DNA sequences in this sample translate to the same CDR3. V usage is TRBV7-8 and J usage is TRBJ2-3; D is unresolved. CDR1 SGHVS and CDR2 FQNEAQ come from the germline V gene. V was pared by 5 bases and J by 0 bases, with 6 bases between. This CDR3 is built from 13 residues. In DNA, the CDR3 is TGTGCCAGCAGCCTAGACAGCACAGATACGCAGTATTTT. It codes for CASSLDSTDTQYF.

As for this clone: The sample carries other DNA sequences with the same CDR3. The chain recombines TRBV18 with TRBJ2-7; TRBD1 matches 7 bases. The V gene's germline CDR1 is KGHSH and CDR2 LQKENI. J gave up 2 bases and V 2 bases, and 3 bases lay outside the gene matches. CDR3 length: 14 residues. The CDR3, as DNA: TGTGCCAGCTCACCAGAGACAGGGACCTACGAGCAGTACTTC. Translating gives CASSPETGTYEQYF.

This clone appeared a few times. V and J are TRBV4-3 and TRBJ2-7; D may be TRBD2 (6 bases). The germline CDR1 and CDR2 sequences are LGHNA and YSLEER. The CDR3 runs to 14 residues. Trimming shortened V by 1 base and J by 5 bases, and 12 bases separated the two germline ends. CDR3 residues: CASSQGLATHEQYF. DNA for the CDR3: TGCGCCAGCAGCCAAGGGCTAGCGACTCACGAGCAGTACTTC.

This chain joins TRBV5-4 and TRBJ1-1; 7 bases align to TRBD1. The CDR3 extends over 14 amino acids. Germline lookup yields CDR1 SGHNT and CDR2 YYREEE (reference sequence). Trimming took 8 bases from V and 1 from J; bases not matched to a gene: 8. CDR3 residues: CASRTGGKNTEAFF. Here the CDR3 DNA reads TGTGCCAGTAGGACAGGTGGGAAGAACACTGAAGCTTTCTTT.

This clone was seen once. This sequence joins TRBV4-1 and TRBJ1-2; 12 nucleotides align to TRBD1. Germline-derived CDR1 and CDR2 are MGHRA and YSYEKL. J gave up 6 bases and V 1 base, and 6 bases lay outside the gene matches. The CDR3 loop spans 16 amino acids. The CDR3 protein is CASSQARDRGRDGYTF. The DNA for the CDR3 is TGCGCCAGCAGCCAAGCTAGGGACAGGGGGCGGGATGGCTACACCTTC.

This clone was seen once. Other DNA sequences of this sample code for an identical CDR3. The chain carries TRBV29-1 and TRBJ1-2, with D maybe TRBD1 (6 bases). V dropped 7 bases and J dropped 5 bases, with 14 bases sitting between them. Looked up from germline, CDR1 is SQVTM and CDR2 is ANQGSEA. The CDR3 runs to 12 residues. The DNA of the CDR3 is TGCAGCGCCAAGACAGGAGGGTATGGCTACACCTTC. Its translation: CSAKTGGYGYTF.

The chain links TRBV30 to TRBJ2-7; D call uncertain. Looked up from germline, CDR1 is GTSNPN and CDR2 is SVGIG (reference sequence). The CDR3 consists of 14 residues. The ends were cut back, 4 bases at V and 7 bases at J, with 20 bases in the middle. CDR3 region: CAWKSQITSMEQYF. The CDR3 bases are TGTGCCTGGAAGTCCCAAATAACATCTATGGAGCAGTACTTC.

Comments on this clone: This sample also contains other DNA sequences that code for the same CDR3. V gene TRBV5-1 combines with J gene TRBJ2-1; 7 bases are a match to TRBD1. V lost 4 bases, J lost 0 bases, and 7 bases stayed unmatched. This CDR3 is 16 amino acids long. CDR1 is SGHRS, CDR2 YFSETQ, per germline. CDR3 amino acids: CASSLRQGSSYNEQFF. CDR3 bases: TGCGCCAGCAGCCTCAGACAGGGAAGCTCCTACAATGAGCAGTTCTTC.